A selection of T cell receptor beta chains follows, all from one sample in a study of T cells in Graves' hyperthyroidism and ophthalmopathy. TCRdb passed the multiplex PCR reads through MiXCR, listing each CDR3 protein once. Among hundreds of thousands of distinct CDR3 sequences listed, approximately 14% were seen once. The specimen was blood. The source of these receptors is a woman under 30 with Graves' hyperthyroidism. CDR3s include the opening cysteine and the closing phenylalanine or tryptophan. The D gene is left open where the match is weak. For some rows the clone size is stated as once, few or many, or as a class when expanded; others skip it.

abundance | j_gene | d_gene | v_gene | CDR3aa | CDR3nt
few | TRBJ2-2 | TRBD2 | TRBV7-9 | CASSLAGTRNTGELFF | TGTGCCAGCAGCCTCGCCGGGACTAGAAACACCGGGGAGCTGTTTTTT
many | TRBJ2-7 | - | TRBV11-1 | CASSLADWTTYEQYF | TGTGCCAGCAGCCTCGCTGATTGGACAACCTACGAGCAGTACTTC
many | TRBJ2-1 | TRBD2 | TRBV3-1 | CASSQDLGLGGSSYNEQFF | TGTGCCAGCAGCCAAGACCTGGGCCTCGGGGGGAGCTCCTACAATGAGCAGTTCTTC
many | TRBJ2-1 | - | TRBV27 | CASSSKGGRGYNEQFF | TGTGCCAGCAGTTCAAAGGGGGGGAGGGGCTACAATGAGCAGTTCTTC
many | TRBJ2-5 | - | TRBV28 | CASSFQQGWETQYF | TGTGCCAGCAGTTTCCAACAGGGTTGGGAGACCCAGTACTTC
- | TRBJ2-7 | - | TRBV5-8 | CASSLVGGPVDEQYF | TGTGCCAGCAGCTTGGTTGGGGGCCCGGTCGATGAGCAGTACTTC
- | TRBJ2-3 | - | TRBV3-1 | CASSQDPRRGTDTQYF | TGTGCCAGCAGCCAAGATCCCCGGCGAGGCACAGATACGCAGTATTTT
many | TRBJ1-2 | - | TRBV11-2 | CASSLGVRWDYGYTF | TGTGCCAGCAGCTTAGGGGTCAGGTGGGACTATGGCTACACCTTC
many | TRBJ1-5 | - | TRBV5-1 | CASSLAGNNQPQHF | TGCGCCAGCAGCTTGGCAGGAAACAATCAGCCCCAGCATTTT
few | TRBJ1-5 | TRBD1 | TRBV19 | CASRDRGAGQPQHF | TGTGCCAGTAGGGACAGGGGTGCTGGTCAGCCCCAGCATTTT
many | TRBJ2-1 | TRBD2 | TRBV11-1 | CASSSLAGKYNEQFF | TGTGCCAGCAGTTCGTTAGCGGGGAAATACAATGAGCAGTTCTTC
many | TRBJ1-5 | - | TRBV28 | CASTTDGYSNQPQHF | TGTGCCAGCACGACCGACGGTTATAGCAATCAGCCCCAGCATTTT
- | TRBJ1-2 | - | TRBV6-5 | CASSYFREANYGYTF | TGTGCCAGCAGTTACTTTCGGGAAGCTAACTATGGCTACACCTTC
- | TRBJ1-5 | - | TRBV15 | CATSPRPASNQPQHF | TGTGCCACCAGCCCCAGGCCAGCTAGCAATCAGCCCCAGCATTTT
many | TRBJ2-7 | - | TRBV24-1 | CATSDPDSYEQYF | TGTGCCACCAGTGATCCAGACAGCTACGAGCAGTACTTC
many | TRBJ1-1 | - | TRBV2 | CASTRYPRNTEAFF | TGTGCCAGCACACGCTACCCAAGGAACACTGAAGCTTTCTTT
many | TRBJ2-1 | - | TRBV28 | CASSSVMSEQFF | TGTGCCAGCAGTTCCGTTATGAGTGAGCAGTTCTTC
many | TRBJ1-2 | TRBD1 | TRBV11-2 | CASSPRTGDYYGYTF | TGTGCCAGCAGCCCGCGGACAGGAGACTACTATGGCTACACCTTC
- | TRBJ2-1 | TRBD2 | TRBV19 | CASSMSASGRLNEQFF | TGTGCCAGTAGTATGTCAGCTAGCGGGAGGCTTAATGAGCAGTTCTTC
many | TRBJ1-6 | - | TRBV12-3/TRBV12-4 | CASRESSYNSPLHF | TGTGCCAGCAGGGAGAGCTCCTATAATTCACCCCTCCACTTT
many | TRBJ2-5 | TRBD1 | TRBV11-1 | CASSQQGAQETQYF | TGTGCCAGCAGCCAACAGGGGGCCCAAGAGACCCAGTACTTC
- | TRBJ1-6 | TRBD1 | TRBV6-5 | CASSYGTGGYNSPLHF | TGTGCCAGCAGTTACGGGACAGGGGGTTATAATTCACCCCTCCACTTT
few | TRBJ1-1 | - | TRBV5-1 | CASSPGQVNTDAFF | TGCGCCAGCAGCCCGGGACAAGTGAACACTGATGCTTTCTTT
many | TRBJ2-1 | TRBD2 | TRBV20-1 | CSAPGTSDHNEQFF | TGCAGTGCTCCCGGGACTAGCGACCACAATGAGCAGTTCTTC
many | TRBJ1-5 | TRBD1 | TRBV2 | CASPHPDRDRFSNQPQHF | TGTGCCAGCCCCCACCCCGACCGGGACAGATTTAGCAATCAGCCCCAGCATTTT
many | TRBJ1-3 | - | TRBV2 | CASSATLGTSGNTIYF | TGTGCCAGCAGCGCTACTCTAGGGACATCTGGAAACACCATATATTTT
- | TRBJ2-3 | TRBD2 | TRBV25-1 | CASSATYQRGNADTQYF | TGTGCCAGCAGTGCCACTTACCAGCGGGGGAACGCAGATACGCAGTATTTT
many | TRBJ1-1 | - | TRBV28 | CASNPSGGRLSTEAFF | TGTGCCAGCAACCCGTCCGGGGGGCGGTTGAGCACTGAAGCTTTCTTT
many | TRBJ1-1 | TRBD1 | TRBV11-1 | CASSPTWDSSGPDEAFF | TGTGCCAGCAGCCCCACTTGGGACAGCTCTGGGCCGGATGAAGCTTTCTTT
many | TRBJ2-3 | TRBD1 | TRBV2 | CASNKRQGSTDTQYF | TGTGCCAGCAATAAAAGACAGGGCAGCACAGATACGCAGTATTTT
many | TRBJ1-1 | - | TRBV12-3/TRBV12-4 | CASSLGQASYEAFF | TGTGCCAGCAGTTTAGGACAGGCGAGCTATGAAGCTTTCTTT
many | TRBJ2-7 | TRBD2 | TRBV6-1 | CASRPGTSGSYEQYF | TGTGCCAGCAGACCCGGGACTAGCGGGTCTTACGAGCAGTACTTC
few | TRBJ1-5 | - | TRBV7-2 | CASSLNPFNGGQPQHF | TGTGCCAGCAGCTTAAACCCCTTCAATGGTGGTCAGCCCCAGCATTTT
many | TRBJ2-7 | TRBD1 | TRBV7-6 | CASSLVSAAGGEQYF | TGTGCCAGCAGCTTAGTTAGCGCGGCAGGGGGCGAGCAGTACTTC
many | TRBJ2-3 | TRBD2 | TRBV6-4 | CASSESGGADTQYF | TGTGCCAGCAGTGAAAGCGGGGGGGCAGATACGCAGTATTTT
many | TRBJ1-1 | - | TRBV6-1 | CASERATEAFF | TGTGCCAGCGAAAGGGCCACTGAAGCTTTCTTT
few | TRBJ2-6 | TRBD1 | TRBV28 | CASSPGQGASGANVLTF | TGTGCCAGCAGCCCGGGACAGGGGGCTTCCGGGGCCAACGTCCTGACTTTC
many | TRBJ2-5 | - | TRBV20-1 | CSASKDLWQETQYF | TGCAGTGCTAGTAAGGACTTGTGGCAAGAGACCCAGTACTTC
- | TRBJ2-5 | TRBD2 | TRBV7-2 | CASSFRSGQRGRHLYF | TGTGCCAGCAGCTTTCGGTCCGGCCAGCGGGGGCGCCACTTATACTTC
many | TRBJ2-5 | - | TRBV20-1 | CSARDLRVTGETQYF | TGCAGTGCTAGAGATCTGAGGGTCACTGGAGAGACCCAGTACTTC
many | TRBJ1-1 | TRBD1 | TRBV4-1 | CASSQYRGQTEAFF | TGCGCCAGCAGCCAATACAGGGGGCAGACTGAAGCTTTCTTT
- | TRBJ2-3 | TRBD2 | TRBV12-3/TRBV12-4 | CASSLRFGGDTDTQYF | TGTGCCAGCAGTCTGCGATTTGGGGGGGACACAGATACGCAGTATTTT
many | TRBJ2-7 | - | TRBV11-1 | CASSQDTHHGPSYEQYF | TGTGCCAGCAGCCAGGACACCCACCATGGGCCCTCCTACGAGCAGTACTTC
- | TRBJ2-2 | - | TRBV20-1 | CSARRRGGTGELFF | TGCAGTGCTAGAAGGCGGGGCGGCACCGGGGAGCTGTTTTTT
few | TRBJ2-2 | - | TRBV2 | CASERVGTGELFF | TGTGCCAGCGAAAGGGTGGGCACCGGGGAGCTGTTTTTT
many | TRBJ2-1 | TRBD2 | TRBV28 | CASSYTGLAGVEQFF | TGTGCCAGCAGTTATACGGGACTAGCGGGAGTTGAGCAGTTCTTC
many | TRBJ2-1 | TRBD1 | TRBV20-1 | CSARVPEQGAAYNEQFF | TGCAGTGCTAGAGTTCCAGAGCAGGGGGCTGCCTACAATGAGCAGTTCTTC
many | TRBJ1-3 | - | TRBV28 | CASTSGGTQGNTIYF | TGTGCCAGCACCTCGGGAGGGACTCAGGGAAACACCATATATTTT
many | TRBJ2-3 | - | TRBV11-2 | CASSSYTQYF | TGTGCCAGCAGCTCATATACGCAGTATTTT
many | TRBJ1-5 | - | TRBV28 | CASQGGYWGAQPQHF | TGTGCCAGCCAAGGAGGCTACTGGGGGGCTCAGCCCCAGCATTTT
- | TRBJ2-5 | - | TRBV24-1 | CATSGLSSQETQYF | TGTGCCACCAGTGGTTTATCAAGTCAAGAGACCCAGTACTTC
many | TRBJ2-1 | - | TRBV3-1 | CASSLRDTQFF | TGTGCCAGCAGCCTCCGGGACACCCAGTTCTTC
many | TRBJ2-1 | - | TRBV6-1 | CASISVGGNNEQFF | TGTGCCAGCATCTCTGTCGGGGGAAACAATGAGCAGTTCTTC
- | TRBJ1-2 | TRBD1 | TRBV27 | CASKLETGGNYGYTF | TGTGCCAGCAAACTTGAGACAGGGGGGAACTATGGCTACACCTTC